The 18 T cell receptor beta chains in this list originate from one sample, sequenced in a study of CD8+CD57+ T cells in acquired aplastic anemia (dated by TCRdb to the late 2010s). The patients picked for sequencing were ones in whom flow cytometry had shown an expansion of CD8+CD57+ cells. Sequenced using an Illumina HiSeq 2000. Genomic DNA was used as template for profiling of TCR beta VDJ combinations and CDR3 sequences. TCRdb ran its own pipeline on the public reads, namely fastp trimming at Q25 and MiXCR clone calling, and kept in-frame beta chains. Identical CDR3 proteins give one entry, which carries the most common genes and DNA. Recorded for this sample are roughly 120,000 distinct CDR3 sequences; 45% to 60% of them occurred a single time. In total, the top ten clones hold 25% to 35% of the sample. The specimen sequenced was sorted CD4+, CD8+, or CD8+CD57+ T cells (not recorded which) from PBMCs. These receptors all come from a human donor with aplastic anemia.

In its sample, this clonotype was seen many times. The V and J genes are TRBV20-1 and TRBJ1-6; 7 positions agree with TRBD1. Germline V gene lookup returns CDR1 DFQATT and CDR2 SNEGSKA (reference sequence). The CDR3 covers 13 residues. With V trimmed by 5 bases and J by 7 bases, 5 bases remained unmatched. CDR3 nucleotide sequence: TGCAGTGCTCCTCAGGGGGGGAATTCACCCCTCCACTTT. Translation: CSAPQGGNSPLHF.

This clonotype occurred once. The chain couples TRBV20-1 to TRBJ1-1, with D perhaps matching TRBD1 (5 bases). Deletions cut 3 bases from V and 6 bases from J, with 11 bases between. The CDR3 runs to 12 residues. In germline, CDR1 is DFQATT, CDR2 SNEGSKA (reference sequence). The CDR3 DNA reads TGCAGTGCTAGTACAGGTAAAGCTGAAGCTTTCTTT. It encodes CSASTGKAEAFF.

This clonotype was observed a few times. The rearrangement joins TRBV10-2 to TRBJ1-6; D gene ambiguous. Trimming cost V 2 bases and J 7 bases, with 6 bases left between them. CDR1 and CDR2 (germline): WSHSY, SAAADI. This CDR3 contains 13 residues. The DNA for the CDR3 is TGCGCCAGCAGTGAGGCCGGGAATTCACCCCTCCACTTT. This codes for CASSEAGNSPLHF.

The chain carries TRBV20-1 and TRBJ2-5; D not certain. V dropped 7 bases and J dropped 3 bases, with 18 bases sitting between them. The germline gives CDR1 DFQATT, CDR2 SNEGSKA (reference sequence). The CDR3 is made up of 14 amino acids. Written as DNA, the CDR3 is TGCAGTGACAGTCGTTTCGGGCCCAAAGAGACCCAGTACTTC. Translation: CSDSRFGPKETQYF.

As concerns this clonotype: This CDR3 is missing its conserved last phenylalanine or tryptophan, likely due to a read error. J is TRBJ1-6 and V is TRBV6-1; D gene ambiguous. This CDR3 contains 13 residues. Deletions cut 11 bases from V and 4 bases from J, with 12 bases between. CDR1 is MNHNS and CDR2 is SASEGT in the germline V gene. The DNA for the CDR3 is TGTGCCGCCAAGGGCAATTATAATTCACCCCTCCACCTT. Translating it yields CAAKGNYNSPLHL.

This clonotype has ten or more counts. J is TRBJ1-1 and V is TRBV6-1; D call uncertain. V was shortened by 2 bases and J by 4 bases, with 8 bases between the two germline ends. Germline assignment: CDR1 MNHNS and CDR2 SASEGT. CDR3 size: 13 residues. CDR3 loop: CASSEIWGTEAFF. DNA for the CDR3: TGTGCCAGCAGTGAAATCTGGGGCACTGAAGCTTTCTTT.

There are many counts of this clonotype. The chain is built from TRBV5-1 and TRBJ2-5, with TRBD2 identical over 7 bases. CDR3 length: 15 amino acids. CDR1 SGHRS and CDR2 YFSETQ come from the germline V gene. V trimming: 4 bases; J trimming: 5 bases; junction bases outside the gene matches: 11. The CDR3 sequence is CASSKDGGSGETQYF. In DNA form, the CDR3 reads TGCGCCAGCAGCAAGGATGGCGGGAGTGGCGAGACCCAGTACTTC.

V is TRBV7-9 and J is TRBJ1-3, with D unclear. V lost 5 bases and J 0 bases, leaving 5 bases between the germline ends. The germline CDR1 and CDR2 sequences are SEHNR and FQNEAQ (reference sequence). This CDR3 contains 13 residues. CDR3 nucleotides: TGTGCCAGCAGCCCAGGCTCTGGAAACACCATATATTTT. This codes for CASSPGSGNTIYF.

This clonotype has more than one count but fewer than ten. The chain links TRBV19 to TRBJ2-2; D remains ambiguous. The CDR3 is 14 residues long. The germline V gene encodes CDR1 LNHDA and CDR2 SQIVND (reference sequence). V shed 5 bases and J shed 1 base, with 8 bases lying between them. The CDR3 DNA is TGTGCCAGTAGTCCCGGGTTGAACACCGGGGAGCTGTTTTTT. Amino acids: CASSPGLNTGELFF.

The rearrangement joins TRBV24-1 to TRBJ2-3; TRBD2 agrees at 7 bases. The CDR3 extends over 16 amino acids. J gave up 6 bases and V 4 bases, and 12 bases lay outside the gene matches. CDR1 and CDR2 (germline): KGHDR, SFDVKD. The DNA of the CDR3 is TGTGCCACCAGTGACGCGACTAGCTATGGAGCGGATACGCAGTATTTT. As protein: CATSDATSYGADTQYF.

The chain employs TRBV6-5 and TRBJ2-3; 12 positions match TRBD2. The junction had 2 bases not matched to a gene; V was cut back by 2 bases and J by 5 bases. The germline CDR1 and CDR2 sequences are MNHEY and SVGAGI. The CDR3 has 15 residues. CDR3 coding DNA: TGTGCCAGCAGTTACCTAGCGGGGGGGTTAGATACGCAGTATTTT. Translating gives CASSYLAGGLDTQYF.

The chain links TRBV20-1 to TRBJ1-1, with unresolved D. V lost 2 bases, J lost 3 bases, and 7 bases lay in between. From germline, CDR1 is DFQATT and CDR2 SNEGSKA (reference sequence). The CDR3 is 12 residues long. The CDR3 here is CSARMRDTEAFF. The CDR3 DNA reads TGCAGTGCTAGAATGCGGGACACTGAAGCTTTCTTT.

This clonotype has a handful of counts. This chain connects TRBV29-1 to TRBJ1-5; D not resolved. CDR3 size: 13 residues. Germline V gives CDR1 SQVTM, CDR2 ANQGSEA. Trimming stripped 7 bases from V and 0 bases from J, with 10 bases between. CDR3 residues: CSGSWGSNQPQHF. For the CDR3, the DNA is TGCAGCGGATCGTGGGGTAGCAATCAGCCCCAGCATTTT.

This clonotype has a handful of counts. The chain recombines TRBV9 with TRBJ1-5, with D hard to call. The V and J ends lost 5 bases and 4 bases respectively, with 10 bases between them. Per germline, CDR1 SGDLS and CDR2 YYNGEE. The CDR3 is made up of 13 amino acids. For the CDR3, the DNA is TGTGCCAGCAGTGGCGCCGGGAATCAGCCCCAGCATTTT. Amino acid sequence: CASSGAGNQPQHF.

The chain uses TRBV9 and TRBJ1-6; the D gene is possibly TRBD1 (6 bases). From germline, CDR1 is SGDLS and CDR2 YYNGEE. This CDR3 is built from 14 residues. Trimming removed 4 bases at V and 9 bases at J, with 14 bases between. CDR3 protein: CASSPGGRGSPLHF. In DNA, the CDR3 is TGTGCCAGCAGCCCGGGGGGCAGGGGTTCACCCCTCCACTTT.

This clonotype occurred a few times. The chain uses TRBV2 and TRBJ2-7; D is possibly TRBD1 (6 bases). Germline CDR1 SNHLY, CDR2 FYNNEI. CDR3 length: 14 amino acids. With 4 bases removed from V and 7 bases from J, the gap between germline ends came to 17 bases. CDR3 in amino acids: CASSATGTTGEQYF. Written as DNA, the CDR3 is TGTGCCAGCAGTGCAACCGGGACCACAGGGGAGCAGTACTTC.

The chain couples TRBV28 to TRBJ1-2; no clear D gene. Germline CDR1 MDHEN, CDR2 SYDVKM. Trimming shortened V by 6 bases and J by 3 bases, and 8 bases separated the two germline ends. The CDR3 covers 12 residues. CDR3 sequence (DNA): TGTGCCAGCAGGACGAAGGACTATGGCTACACCTTC. It is translated as CASRTKDYGYTF.

In this sample, this clonotype turned up a few times. The genes are TRBV2 and TRBJ1-6, with 7 bases lining up with TRBD1. Germline V lookup: CDR1 SNHLY, CDR2 FYNNEI. V dropped 8 bases and J dropped 8; count of bases not matched to a gene: 9. The CDR3 extends over 14 amino acids. The CDR3 here is CASRDSTSYSPLHF. The CDR3 bases are TGTGCCAGCCGGGACAGTACGTCATATTCACCCCTCCACTTT.